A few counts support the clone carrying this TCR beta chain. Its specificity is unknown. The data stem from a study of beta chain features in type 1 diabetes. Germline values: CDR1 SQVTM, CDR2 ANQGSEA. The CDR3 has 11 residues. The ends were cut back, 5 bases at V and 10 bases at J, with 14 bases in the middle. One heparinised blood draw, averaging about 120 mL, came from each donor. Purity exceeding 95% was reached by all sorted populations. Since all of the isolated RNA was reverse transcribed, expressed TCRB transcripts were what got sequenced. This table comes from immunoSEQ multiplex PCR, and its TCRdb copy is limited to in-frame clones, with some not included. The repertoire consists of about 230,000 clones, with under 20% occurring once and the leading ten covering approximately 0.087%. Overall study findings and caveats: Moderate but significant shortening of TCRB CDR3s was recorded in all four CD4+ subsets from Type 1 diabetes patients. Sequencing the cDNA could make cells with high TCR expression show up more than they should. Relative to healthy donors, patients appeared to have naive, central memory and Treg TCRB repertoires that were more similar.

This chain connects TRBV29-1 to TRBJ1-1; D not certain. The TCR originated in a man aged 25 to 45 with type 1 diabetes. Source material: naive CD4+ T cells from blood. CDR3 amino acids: CSVKGTEAAFF. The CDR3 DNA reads TGCAGCGTTAAGGGAACTGAGGCAGCTTTCTTT.